The clone carrying this TCR beta chain was detected only once. The source of the sample is a study of T cell responses to AZD1222 COVID-19 vaccine. Trimming cost V 8 bases and J 7 bases, with 21 bases left between them. CDR3 length: 15 amino acids. Germline loops: CDR1 MNHEY, CDR2 SVGAGI. Measured with immunoSEQ multiplex PCR; TCRdb has only the in-frame clones, and not every one. The sample records about 55,000 clones, roughly 87% being singletons. The origin of this receptor is an adult in good health. The chain uses TRBV6-5 and TRBJ1-5; D remains ambiguous. The input for sequencing was peripheral blood, taken on day 0 of AZD1222 vaccination. The CDR3 sequence is CASSSGQGWEQPQHF. The CDR3 DNA sequence: TGTGCCAGCTCAAGTGGGCAAGGGTGGGAACAGCCCCAGCATTTT.